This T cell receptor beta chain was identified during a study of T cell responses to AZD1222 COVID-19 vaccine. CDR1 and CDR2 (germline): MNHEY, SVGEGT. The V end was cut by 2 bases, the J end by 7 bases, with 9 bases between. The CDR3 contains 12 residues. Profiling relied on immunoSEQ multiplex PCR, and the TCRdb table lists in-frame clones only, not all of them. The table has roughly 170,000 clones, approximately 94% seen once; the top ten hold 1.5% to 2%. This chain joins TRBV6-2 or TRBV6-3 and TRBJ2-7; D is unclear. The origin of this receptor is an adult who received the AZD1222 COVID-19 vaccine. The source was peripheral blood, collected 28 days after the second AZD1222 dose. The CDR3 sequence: CASSYPPQEQYF. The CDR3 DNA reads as TGTGCCAGCAGTTACCCTCCTCAAGAGCAGTACTTC.